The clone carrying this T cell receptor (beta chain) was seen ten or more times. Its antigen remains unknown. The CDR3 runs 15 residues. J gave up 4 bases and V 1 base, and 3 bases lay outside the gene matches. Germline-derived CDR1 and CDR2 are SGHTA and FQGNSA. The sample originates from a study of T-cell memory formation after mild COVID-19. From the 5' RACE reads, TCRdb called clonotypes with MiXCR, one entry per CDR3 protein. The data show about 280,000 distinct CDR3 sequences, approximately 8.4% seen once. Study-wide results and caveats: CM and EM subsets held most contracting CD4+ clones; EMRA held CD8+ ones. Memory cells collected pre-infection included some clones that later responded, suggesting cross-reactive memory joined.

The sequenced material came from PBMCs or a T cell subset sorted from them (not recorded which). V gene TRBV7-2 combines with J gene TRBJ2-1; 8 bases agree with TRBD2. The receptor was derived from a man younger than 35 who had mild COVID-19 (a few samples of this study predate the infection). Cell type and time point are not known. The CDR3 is CASSLEPGGYNEQFF. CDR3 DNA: TGTGCCAGCAGCTTAGAGCCGGGGGGGTACAATGAGCAGTTCTTC.